A single sample is the source of the 8 T cell receptor beta chains below, sequenced in a study of blood T cell repertoires in COVID-19. Produced via immunoSEQ multiplex PCR; TCRdb's table is partial and in-frame only. The sample consists of hundreds of thousands of clones, approximately 86% of them appearing once. The sample taken for sequencing was PBMCs or T cells enriched from blood (not recorded which). These receptor sequences come from a woman in her sixties who had recovered from COVID-19.

This clone was recorded once. This chain connects TRBV18 to TRBJ2-1; 16 nucleotides match TRBD2. Germline V gene data show CDR1 as KGHSH and CDR2 as LQKENI. This CDR3 contains 18 residues. The V and J ends lost 3 bases and 7 bases, in that order; junction bases with no gene match: 9. In nucleotides, the CDR3 is TGTGCCAGCTCACCTGGGACTAGCGGGGGGGCCGGGCGGAATGAGCAGTTCTTC. This codes for CASSPGTSGGAGRNEQFF.

Turning to this clone: This sample includes further DNA sequences coding for the same CDR3. The V call is TRBV5-1, the J call TRBJ2-1; weak D call: TRBD2 (7 bases). Germline CDR1 SGHRS, CDR2 YFSETQ. The CDR3 is 15 residues long. Trimming left V 5 bases short and J 1 base short, with 13 bases between. CDR3: CASRPQGGSYNEQFF. The CDR3 DNA follows: TGCGCCAGCAGACCACAGGGAGGGTCCTACAATGAGCAGTTCTTC. Combining the CDR3 with reference TRBV5-1 and TRBJ2-1 gives the whole variable domain KAGVTQTPRYLIKTRGQQVTLSCSPISGHRSVSWYQQTPGQGLQFLFEYFSETQRNKGNFPGRFSGRQFSNSRSEMNVSTLELGDSALYLCASRPQGGSYNEQFFGPGTRLTVL.

V usage is TRBV21-1 and J usage is TRBJ2-7; the table calls TRBD2, which could not be checked here. TRBV21-1 counts as a pseudogene. The CDR3 extends over 18 amino acids. CDR3 bases: TGTGCCAGCAGCAAAGTTTGGCAGGGAGGAATGTGGCTTGACGAGCAGTACTTC. Translated: CASSKVWQGGMWLDEQYF.

The rearrangement links TRBV19 to TRBJ1-1; 7 bases map to TRBD1. From germline, CDR1 is LNHDA and CDR2 SQIVND (reference sequence). This CDR3 is built from 14 residues. Trimming cost V 5 bases and J 2 bases; bases outside gene matches: 5. Here the CDR3 reads CASSPGQQNTEAFF. The CDR3, as DNA: TGTGCCAGTAGTCCGGGACAGCAAAACACTGAAGCTTTCTTT.

The V gene is TRBV3-1 (or the pseudogene TRBV3-2), the J gene TRBJ1-2; perhaps TRBD1 as D (5 bases). Trimming removed 1 base at V and 7 bases at J, with 13 bases between. Germline V gene sequence: CDR1 LGHDT, CDR2 YNNKEL (reference sequence). The CDR3 is made up of 14 amino acids. This chain's CDR3 is CASSQGGGRLGYTF. The CDR3 DNA is TGTGCCAGCAGCCAAGGGGGGGGGAGGCTTGGCTACACCTTC.

The rearrangement links TRBV7-2 to TRBJ2-2; no clear D. This CDR3 spans 14 amino acids. Deletions cut 3 bases from V and 1 base from J, with 6 bases between. Germline V CDR1 and CDR2: SGHTA, FQGNSA. CDR3 amino acids: CASSLTLNTGELFF. CDR3 coding DNA: TGTGCCAGCAGCTTGACTCTGAACACCGGGGAGCTGTTTTTT.

This clone has a handful of counts. The J gene is TRBJ1-6, the V gene TRBV4-2; D not certain. The CDR3 is 14 amino acids. Germline V CDR1 and CDR2: LGHNA, YNFKEQ. Deletions cut 4 bases from V and 7 bases from J, with 11 bases between. The CDR3 sequence: CASSLLAENSPLHF. In nucleotides, the CDR3 is TGTGCCAGCAGCCTGCTTGCGGAAAATTCACCCCTCCACTTT.

The chain joins TRBV27 to TRBJ1-2; D not certain. Trimming left V 2 bases short and J 8 bases short, with 21 bases between. Germline V gene data show CDR1 as MNHEY and CDR2 as SMNVEV (reference sequence). This CDR3 spans 16 amino acids. CDR3 bases: TGTGCCAGCAGTTTAGACTCCCTCACTGGACTGGGCGGCTACACCTTC. Translation gives CASSLDSLTGLGGYTF.